This T cell receptor (beta chain) was documented in a study of blood T cell repertoires in COVID-19. Across the whole study: The United States, Italy and Spain supplied acute and convalescent COVID-19 samples. PBMCs, B-cell-depleted T cells, or T cells provided the cDNA or gDNA that made up the material.

Authors' data handling: Counts of nucleated cells, estimated from reference gene primer amplification, were obtained. Measured with immunoSEQ multiplex PCR; TCRdb has only the in-frame clones, and not every one. The DNA was the basis for D and trimming; V, J and clone size are from that table. Counted here are about 54,000 clones, roughly 76% occurring once; the ten biggest clones make up around 5.3%. This sequence originates from an older woman with acute or convalescent COVID-19. Input material: peripheral blood.

The CDR3 DNA reads as TGCGCCAGCAGGGTCGTTGGGGGGAGGTTTGAGCAGTTCTTC. This sequence encodes CASRVVGGRFEQFF. J is TRBJ2-1 and V is TRBV4-1, with a tentative D call TRBD2 (6 bases). Germline V CDR1 and CDR2: MGHRA, YSYEKL. The length of the CDR3 is 14 residues. Trimming took off 6 bases at V and 9 bases at J, with 18 bases between the two ends.